This T cell receptor (beta chain) was identified during a study of blood T cell repertoires in COVID-19. Study at large: Samples came from the United States, Italy and Spain, spanning acute and convalescent COVID-19. T cells, B-cell-depleted T cells, or PBMCs provided the cDNA or gDNA that served as material.

In the authors' workflow: Nucleated cell counts were estimated from reference gene primer amplification. Produced via immunoSEQ multiplex PCR; TCRdb's table is partial and in-frame only. For V, J and clone size, that table is used; D and trimming come from the DNA. The table has over 40,000 clones, roughly 89% seen once. The germline V gene has CDR1 MDHEN and CDR2 SYDVKM. The junction had 10 bases not matched to a gene; V was cut back by 4 bases and J by 2 bases. The CDR3 loop spans 17 amino acids. This receptor was obtained from a human donor in a cohort sampled during active COVID-19. Sequencing used peripheral blood. The chain joins TRBV28 to TRBJ1-5; 8 positions agree with TRBD1. The CDR3 nucleotides are TGTGCCAGCAGTTCTAGCGGACAGGGTCGGCGCAATCAGCCCCAGCATTTT. Protein sequence: CASSSSGQGRRNQPQHF.